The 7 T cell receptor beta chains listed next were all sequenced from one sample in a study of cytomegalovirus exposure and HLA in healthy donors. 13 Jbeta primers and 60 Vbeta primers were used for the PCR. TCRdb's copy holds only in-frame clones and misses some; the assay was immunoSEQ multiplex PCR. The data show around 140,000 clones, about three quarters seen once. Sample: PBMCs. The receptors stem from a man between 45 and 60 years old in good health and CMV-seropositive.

Here the CDR3 DNA reads TGTGCCAGCAGCGTAGGACTCTTAAAGACCGGGGAGCTGTTTTTT. Its translation: CASSVGLLKTGELFF. J is TRBJ2-2 and V is TRBV9; D ambiguous. The CDR3 is made up of 15 amino acids. CDR1 and CDR2 from the germline V gene are SGDLS and YYNGEE. With 0 bases removed from V and 5 bases from J, the gap between germline ends came to 11 bases. Looking up the rest from reference TRBV9 and TRBJ2-2 gives the full variable domain: DSGVTQTPKHLITATGQRVTLRCSPRSGDLSVYWYQQSLDQGLQFLIQYYNGEERAKGNILERFSAQQFPDLHSELNLSSLELGDSALYFCASSVGLLKTGELFFGEGSRLTVL.

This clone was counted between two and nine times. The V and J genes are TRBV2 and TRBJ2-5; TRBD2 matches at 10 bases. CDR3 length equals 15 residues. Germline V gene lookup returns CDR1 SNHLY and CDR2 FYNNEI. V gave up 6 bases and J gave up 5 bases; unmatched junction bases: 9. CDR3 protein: CASRDRTSGQETQYF. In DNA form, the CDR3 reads TGTGCCAGCAGGGACCGGACTAGCGGTCAGGAGACCCAGTACTTC.

The CDR3 sequence is CASAGGYYYEQYF. The CDR3 DNA is TGTGCCAGCGCGGGGGGCTACTACTACGAGCAGTACTTC. The gene calls are TRBV28 and TRBJ2-7; 8 nucleotides line up with TRBD2. Germline V gene lookup returns CDR1 MDHEN and CDR2 SYDVKM. V trimming: 8 bases; J trimming: 3 bases; junction bases outside the gene matches: 6. This CDR3 has 13 amino acids.

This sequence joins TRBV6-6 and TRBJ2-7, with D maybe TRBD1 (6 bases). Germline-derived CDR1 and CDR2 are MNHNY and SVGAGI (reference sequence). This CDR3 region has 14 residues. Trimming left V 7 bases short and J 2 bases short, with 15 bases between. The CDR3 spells CASKAGTTPYEQYF. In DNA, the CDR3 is TGTGCCAGCAAGGCTGGGACAACCCCCTACGAGCAGTACTTC.

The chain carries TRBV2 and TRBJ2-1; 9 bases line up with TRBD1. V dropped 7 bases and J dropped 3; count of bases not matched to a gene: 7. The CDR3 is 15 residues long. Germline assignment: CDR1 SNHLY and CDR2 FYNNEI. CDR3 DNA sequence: TGTGCCAGCATCCTCCGACAGGGGGGCTACAATGAGCAGTTCTTC. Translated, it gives CASILRQGGYNEQFF.

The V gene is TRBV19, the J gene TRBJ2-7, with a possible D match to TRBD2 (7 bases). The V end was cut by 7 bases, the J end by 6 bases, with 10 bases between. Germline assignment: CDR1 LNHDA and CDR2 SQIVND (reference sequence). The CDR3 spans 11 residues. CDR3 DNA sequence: TGTGCCAGTATGGGGGGGCTCGAGCAGTACTTC. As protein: CASMGGLEQYF.

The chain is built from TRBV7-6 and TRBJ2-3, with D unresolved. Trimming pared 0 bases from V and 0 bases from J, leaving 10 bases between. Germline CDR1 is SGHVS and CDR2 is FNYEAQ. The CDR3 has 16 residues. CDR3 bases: TGTGCCAGCAGCTTAGCGTCGGCGAGGAGCACAGATACGCAGTATTTT. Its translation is CASSLASARSTDTQYF. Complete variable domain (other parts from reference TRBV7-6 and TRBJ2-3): GAGVSQSPRYKVTKRGQDVALRCDPISGHVSLYWYRQALGQGPEFLTYFNYEAQQDKSGLPNDRFSAERPEGSISTLTIQRTEQRDSAMYRCASSLASARSTDTQYFGPGTRLTVL.